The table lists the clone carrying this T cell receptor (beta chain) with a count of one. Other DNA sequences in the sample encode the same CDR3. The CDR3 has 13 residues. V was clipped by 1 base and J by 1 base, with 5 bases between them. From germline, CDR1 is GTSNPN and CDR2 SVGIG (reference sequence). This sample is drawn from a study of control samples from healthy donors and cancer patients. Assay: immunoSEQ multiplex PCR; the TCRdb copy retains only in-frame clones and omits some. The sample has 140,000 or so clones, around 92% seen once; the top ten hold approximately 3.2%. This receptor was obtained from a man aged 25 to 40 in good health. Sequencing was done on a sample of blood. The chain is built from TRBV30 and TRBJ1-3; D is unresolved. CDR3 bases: TGTGCCTGGAGTGCGGGGTCTGGAAACACCATATATTTT. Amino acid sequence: CAWSAGSGNTIYF.